A single sample gave rise to the 10 T cell receptor beta chains below, sequenced in a study of shared clonotypes between healthy human individuals. Using immunoSEQ multiplex PCR, the repertoire was profiled, and TCRdb retains in-frame clones only, with some absent. The data show about 680,000 clones, around 90% seen once. The naive CD8 fraction comprised CD45RO-negative cells positively selected for CCR7 and excluded terminally differentiated effector memory CD45RA+ cells. The specimen was naive CD8+ T cells sorted from blood. The receptors originated from a man aged 25-40 years in good health.

This chain uses TRBV5-1 with TRBJ2-7; D may be TRBD1 or TRBD2 (7 bases each). V was shortened by 4 bases and J by 2 bases, with 19 bases between the two germline ends. Germline V gene sequence: CDR1 SGHRS, CDR2 YFSETQ. This CDR3 region has 16 residues. The CDR3 DNA follows: TGCGCCAGCAGCCTGGGAGGGAGGGGGCGTACCTACGAGCAGTACTTC. This encodes CASSLGGRGRTYEQYF.

The CDR3 loop is CASSLRQGGTGELFF. CDR3 nucleotide sequence: TGTGCCAGCAGTTTGAGGCAGGGGGGCACCGGGGAGCTGTTTTTT. V gene TRBV27 combines with J gene TRBJ2-2, with D possibly being TRBD1 (7 bases). CDR1 and CDR2 from the germline V gene are MNHEY and SMNVEV (reference sequence). V lost 3 bases and J 4 bases, leaving 12 bases between the germline ends. The CDR3 sequence is 15 residues long.

The V call is TRBV6-1, the J call TRBJ2-7, with D possibly being TRBD2 (5 bases). Germline lookup yields CDR1 MNHNS and CDR2 SASEGT. The CDR3 has 15 amino acids. Trimming stripped 2 bases from V and 2 bases from J, with 13 bases between. The CDR3 sequence is CASSESGSAPYEQYF. CDR3 in DNA: TGTGCCAGCAGTGAATCAGGTAGCGCACCCTACGAGCAGTACTTC.

The genes are TRBV19 and TRBJ2-2; 10 positions match TRBD2. This CDR3 is 16 amino acids long. CDR1 LNHDA and CDR2 SQIVND come from the germline V gene (reference sequence). V shed 4 bases and J 1 base; nucleotides not matched to a gene: 3. CDR3 nucleotide sequence: TGTGCCAGTAGTACTCAGCGGGAGGGGAACACCGGGGAGCTGTTTTTT. This gives the protein CASSTQREGNTGELFF.

The chain is built from TRBV11-3 and TRBJ2-1; D is unclear. The CDR3 runs 17 residues. Trimming removed 3 bases at V and 2 bases at J, with 17 bases between. Germline values: CDR1 SGHNT, CDR2 YENEEA. Here the CDR3 reads CASSLIIADLTYNEQFF. CDR3 DNA sequence: TGTGCCAGCAGCTTGATTATTGCGGACCTTACCTACAATGAGCAGTTCTTC.

This clone was seen more than once but under ten times. The chain recombines TRBV10-3 with TRBJ2-1, with 7 nucleotides matching TRBD2. Per germline, CDR1 ENHRY and CDR2 SYGVKD. V lost 2 bases to trimming and J lost 3 bases; unmatched junction nucleotides: 1. There are 14 residues in the CDR3. The CDR3 DNA is TGTGCCATCAGTGAGAGCGGGAACTACAATGAGCAGTTCTTC. Translation: CAISESGNYNEQFF.

The V and J genes are TRBV7-6 and TRBJ2-1, with D possibly TRBD1 on 5 matching bases. V was cut by 5 bases and J by 0 bases, with 11 bases left in between. The CDR3 has 15 residues. CDR1 is SGHVS, CDR2 FNYEAQ, per germline. The DNA for the CDR3 is TGTGCCAGCAGCCGACAGAGGAGCTCCTACAATGAGCAGTTCTTC. Translation: CASSRQRSSYNEQFF.

The chain employs TRBV9 and TRBJ2-7, with D unclear. This CDR3 region has 15 residues. V lost 2 bases and J 0 bases, leaving 12 bases between the germline ends. Germline CDR1 SGDLS, CDR2 YYNGEE. The CDR3, as DNA: TGTGCCAGCAGCGTTGATTCGTCTAGCTCCTACGAGCAGTACTTC. This encodes CASSVDSSSSYEQYF.

This chain connects TRBV5-6 to TRBJ2-6; D is undetermined. Trimming stripped 0 bases from V and 0 bases from J, with 7 bases between. Germline assignment: CDR1 SGHDT and CDR2 YYEEEE. The CDR3 contains 16 residues. The CDR3, as DNA: TGTGCCAGCAGCTTGGGGGCCTACTCTGGGGCCAACGTCCTGACTTTC. Translating gives CASSLGAYSGANVLTF.

The chain uses TRBV5-1 and TRBJ2-4, with D maybe TRBD1 (6 bases). V gave up 2 bases and J gave up 4 bases, with 10 bases separating them. The CDR3 is 14 residues long. CDR1 and CDR2 (germline): SGHRS, YFSETQ. DNA for the CDR3: TGCGCCAGCAGCTTCCGGGACATGAAAAACATTCAGTACTTC. This gives the protein CASSFRDMKNIQYF. Variable domain in full (rest from reference TRBV5-1 and TRBJ2-4): KAGVTQTPRYLIKTRGQQVTLSCSPISGHRSVSWYQQTPGQGLQFLFEYFSETQRNKGNFPGRFSGRQFSNSRSEMNVSTLELGDSALYLCASSFRDMKNIQYFGAGTRLSVL.